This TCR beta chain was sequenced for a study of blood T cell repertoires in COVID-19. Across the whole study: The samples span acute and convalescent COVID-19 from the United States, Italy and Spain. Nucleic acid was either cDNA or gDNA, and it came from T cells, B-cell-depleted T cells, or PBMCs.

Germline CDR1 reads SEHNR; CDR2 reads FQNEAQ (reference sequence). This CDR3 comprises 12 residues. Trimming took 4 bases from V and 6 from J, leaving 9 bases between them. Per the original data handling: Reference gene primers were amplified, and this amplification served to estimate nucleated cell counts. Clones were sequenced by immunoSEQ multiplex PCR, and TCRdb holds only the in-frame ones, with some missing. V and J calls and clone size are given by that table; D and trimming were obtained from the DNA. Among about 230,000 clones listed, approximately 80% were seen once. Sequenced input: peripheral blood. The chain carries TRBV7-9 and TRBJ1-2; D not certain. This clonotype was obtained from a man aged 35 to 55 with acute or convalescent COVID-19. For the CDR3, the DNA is TGTGCCAGCAGCTCTTACACCGATGGCTACACCTTC. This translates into CASSSYTDGYTF.